This is a list of T cell receptor beta chains from one sample in a study of blood T cell repertoires in COVID-19. Some clones are missing from TCRdb's copy, which holds only in-frame ones; the method was immunoSEQ multiplex PCR. The profile shows hundreds of thousands of clones, approximately 90% of them singletons. The sequenced material came from PBMCs or T cells enriched from blood (not recorded which). The origin of the receptors is a woman aged 55-69 years in a cohort exposed to, infected with or recovered from COVID-19 (not recorded which). The CDR3 runs from the conserved cysteine through the conserved F or W. The order of the fields is J gene, V gene, CDR3 length, clone size, D gene, CDR3 protein, CDR3 DNA. A D gene is named only where the DNA matches it firmly. A row's size may be missing; if present it is once, few, many or a size class.

J gene: TRBJ2-6; V gene: TRBV23-1; CDR3 length: 15; clone size: -; D gene: -; CDR3 protein: CAPSGQASGANVLTF; CDR3 DNA: TGCGCCCCCAGCGGGCAGGCCTCTGGGGCCAACGTCCTGACTTTC
J gene: TRBJ2-1; V gene: TRBV5-5; CDR3 length: 16; clone size: -; D gene: TRBD2; CDR3 protein: CASSLVGLAVINEQFF; CDR3 DNA: TGTGCCAGCAGCTTGGTGGGACTAGCGGTAATCAATGAGCAGTTCTTC
J gene: TRBJ2-3; V gene: TRBV7-2; CDR3 length: 12; clone size: once; D gene: -; CDR3 protein: CASSPFTDTQYF; CDR3 DNA: TGTGCCAGCAGCCCTTTCACAGATACGCAGTATTTT
J gene: TRBJ1-5; V gene: TRBV7-6; CDR3 length: 14; clone size: -; D gene: -; CDR3 protein: CASSSGVGNQPQHF; CDR3 DNA: TGTGCCAGCAGCTCAGGGGTGGGCAATCAGCCCCAGCATTTT
J gene: TRBJ1-6; V gene: TRBV5-1; CDR3 length: 15; clone size: -; D gene: TRBD1; CDR3 protein: CASSLGTGNNSPLHF; CDR3 DNA: TGCGCCAGCAGCTTGGGGACAGGGAATAATTCACCCCTCCACTTT
J gene: TRBJ1-5; V gene: TRBV5-6; CDR3 length: 12; clone size: -; D gene: -; CDR3 protein: CASSLAGQPQHF; CDR3 DNA: TGTGCCAGCAGCTTGGCCGGTCAGCCCCAGCATTTT
J gene: TRBJ2-7; V gene: TRBV6-2/TRBV6-3; CDR3 length: 15; clone size: -; D gene: -; CDR3 protein: CASSYSTRSSYEQYF; CDR3 DNA: TGTGCCAGCAGTTACTCGACACGTAGCTCCTACGAGCAGTACTTC
J gene: TRBJ2-1; V gene: TRBV9; CDR3 length: 16; clone size: once; D gene: -; CDR3 protein: CASSFLGGGTYNEQFF; CDR3 DNA: TGTGCCAGCAGCTTCCTGGGGGGAGGCACCTACAATGAGCAGTTCTTC
J gene: TRBJ1-5; V gene: TRBV9; CDR3 length: 15; clone size: -; D gene: -; CDR3 protein: CASSRLPGGNQPQHF; CDR3 DNA: TGTGCCAGCAGCCGCCTTCCCGGGGGCAATCAGCCCCAGCATTTT
J gene: TRBJ2-7; V gene: TRBV3-1/TRBV3-2; CDR3 length: 16; clone size: -; D gene: TRBD2; CDR3 protein: CASSHHSGRALYEQYF; CDR3 DNA: TGTGCCAGCAGCCATCATAGCGGGAGGGCCTTGTACGAGCAGTACTTC
J gene: TRBJ2-3; V gene: TRBV5-1; CDR3 length: 17; clone size: -; D gene: TRBD2; CDR3 protein: CASSWTSGTPRGDTQYF; CDR3 DNA: TGCGCCAGCAGCTGGACTAGCGGGACCCCACGGGGAGATACGCAGTATTTT
J gene: TRBJ1-2; V gene: TRBV5-1; CDR3 length: 15; clone size: few; D gene: TRBD1; CDR3 protein: CASSPGTGKNYGYTF; CDR3 DNA: TGCGCCAGCAGCCCCGGGACAGGGAAAAACTATGGCTACACCTTC
J gene: TRBJ2-5; V gene: TRBV7-9; CDR3 length: 14; clone size: -; D gene: -; CDR3 protein: CASSSGTGGETQYF; CDR3 DNA: TGTGCCAGCAGCTCCGGGACTGGCGGGGAGACCCAGTACTTC
J gene: TRBJ1-2; V gene: TRBV5-1; CDR3 length: 14; clone size: -; D gene: TRBD1; CDR3 protein: CASKRTGLDYGYTF; CDR3 DNA: TGCGCCAGCAAAAGGACAGGGCTGGACTATGGCTACACCTTC
J gene: TRBJ1-6; V gene: TRBV2; CDR3 length: 14; clone size: -; D gene: TRBD1; CDR3 protein: CAGTSGTGNSPLHF; CDR3 DNA: TGTGCCGGGACTTCCGGGACAGGCAATTCACCCCTCCACTTT
J gene: TRBJ2-7; V gene: TRBV3-1/TRBV3-2; CDR3 length: 17; clone size: -; D gene: -; CDR3 protein: CASSQEGDSTHSYEQYF; CDR3 DNA: TGTGCCAGCAGCCAAGAGGGAGACTCTACTCACTCCTACGAGCAGTACTTC
J gene: TRBJ2-3; V gene: TRBV27; CDR3 length: 16; clone size: -; D gene: TRBD2; CDR3 protein: CASSPDLAGGPDTQYF; CDR3 DNA: TGTGCCAGCAGTCCAGACCTAGCGGGAGGCCCAGATACGCAGTATTTT
J gene: TRBJ1-2; V gene: TRBV19; CDR3 length: 15; clone size: -; D gene: TRBD1; CDR3 protein: CASSPRDRIRYGYTF; CDR3 DNA: TGTGCCAGTAGTCCCCGGGACAGGATAAGGTATGGCTACACCTTC
J gene: TRBJ2-7; V gene: TRBV19; CDR3 length: 13; clone size: -; D gene: TRBD2; CDR3 protein: CATAWGGTYEQYF; CDR3 DNA: TGTGCCACCGCCTGGGGGGGAACTTACGAGCAGTACTTC
J gene: TRBJ2-5; V gene: TRBV18; CDR3 length: 13; clone size: -; D gene: -; CDR3 protein: CASSPGTLETQYF; CDR3 DNA: TGTGCCAGCTCTCCCGGGACTTTAGAGACCCAGTACTTC
J gene: TRBJ1-1; V gene: TRBV30; CDR3 length: 13; clone size: once; D gene: TRBD1; CDR3 protein: CAWTRTGGTEAFF; CDR3 DNA: TGTGCCTGGACTCGGACAGGGGGCACTGAAGCTTTCTTT
J gene: TRBJ2-3; V gene: TRBV7-2; CDR3 length: 14; clone size: -; D gene: -; CDR3 protein: CASASPRSTDTQYF; CDR3 DNA: TGTGCCAGCGCTTCCCCCAGGTCCACAGATACGCAGTATTTT
J gene: TRBJ2-3; V gene: TRBV5-5; CDR3 length: 13; clone size: -; D gene: -; CDR3 protein: CASSLPGTDTQYF; CDR3 DNA: TGTGCCAGCAGCTTGCCGGGGACAGATACGCAGTATTTT
J gene: TRBJ2-1; V gene: TRBV5-1; CDR3 length: 16; clone size: -; D gene: -; CDR3 protein: CASSLSPGGTYNEQFF; CDR3 DNA: TGCGCCAGCAGCTTGAGTCCCGGAGGCACCTACAATGAGCAGTTCTTC
J gene: TRBJ2-1; V gene: TRBV15; CDR3 length: 16; clone size: -; D gene: -; CDR3 protein: CATSRELGSSYNEQFF; CDR3 DNA: TGTGCCACCAGCAGAGAACTCGGGAGCTCCTACAATGAGCAGTTCTTC
J gene: TRBJ1-1; V gene: TRBV5-8; CDR3 length: 15; clone size: -; D gene: -; CDR3 protein: CASSLYKGLETEAFF; CDR3 DNA: TGTGCCAGCAGCTTGTATAAGGGGTTGGAGACTGAAGCTTTCTTT